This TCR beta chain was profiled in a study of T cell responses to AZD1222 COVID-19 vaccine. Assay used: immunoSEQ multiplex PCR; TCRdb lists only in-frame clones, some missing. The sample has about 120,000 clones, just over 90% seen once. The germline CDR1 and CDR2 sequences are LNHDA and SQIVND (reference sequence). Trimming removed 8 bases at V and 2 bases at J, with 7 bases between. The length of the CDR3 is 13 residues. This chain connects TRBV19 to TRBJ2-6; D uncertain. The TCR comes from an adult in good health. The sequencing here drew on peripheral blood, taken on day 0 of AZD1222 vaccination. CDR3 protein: CASFLTGANVLTF. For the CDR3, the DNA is TGTGCCAGTTTTCTTACTGGGGCCAACGTCCTGACTTTC.